This passage covers 8 T cell receptor beta chains from one sample sequenced in a study of shared clonotypes between healthy human individuals. Generated by immunoSEQ multiplex PCR, the TCRdb table keeps only in-frame clones and is missing some. The sample has some 1,400,000 clones; approximately 96% are singletons. The specimen was naive CD4+ T cells sorted from blood. Indicated subset: CD45RA+ positively selected. The source is a man aged 30 to 39 in good health.

The table lists this clone with a count of one. The chain employs TRBV2 and TRBJ1-5; 8 positions match TRBD1. V lost 3 bases, J lost 1 base, and 2 bases stayed unmatched. The V gene's germline CDR1 is SNHLY and CDR2 FYNNEI. The CDR3 runs 15 residues. Written as DNA, the CDR3 is TGTGCCAGCAGTGAGGGACAGGCGAGCAATCAGCCCCAGCATTTT. Translated: CASSEGQASNQPQHF.

The chain combines TRBV6-5 with TRBJ1-1, with 7 bases lining up with TRBD1. J gave up 5 bases and V 6 bases, and 9 bases lay outside the gene matches. This CDR3 contains 14 residues. Germline-derived CDR1 and CDR2 are MNHEY and SVGAGI. The CDR3 bases are TGTGCCAGCAGACAAACAGGGGAGGGAACTGAAGCTTTCTTT. Amino acids: CASRQTGEGTEAFF.

The genes are TRBV9 and TRBJ2-7; TRBD1 matches 9 bases. Looked up from germline, CDR1 is SGDLS and CDR2 is YYNGEE. The ends lost 5 bases at V and 5 bases at J; junction bases unmatched: 2. The CDR3 runs 12 residues. The CDR3 protein is CASRGQGDEQYF. DNA for the CDR3: TGTGCCAGCAGGGGACAGGGAGACGAGCAGTACTTC.

The V gene is TRBV29-1, the J gene TRBJ1-2; 7 nucleotides agree with TRBD1. V dropped 2 bases and J dropped 10; count of bases not matched to a gene: 10. Germline-derived CDR1 and CDR2 are SQVTM and ANQGSEA. The CDR3 is made up of 13 amino acids. The CDR3 is CSVEFSPGTAYTF. CDR3 nucleotides: TGCAGCGTTGAATTTTCCCCGGGGACAGCCTACACCTTC.

The chain has TRBV7-8 and TRBJ2-7; 7 bases agree with TRBD1. The CDR3 covers 17 residues. Trimming cost V 5 bases and J 0 bases; bases outside gene matches: 13. In germline, CDR1 is SGHVS, CDR2 FQNEAQ. The CDR3 coding sequence is TGTGCCAGCAGCGCCCTTCCGGGGCGGACAGGCTCCTACGAGCAGTACTTC. Protein sequence: CASSALPGRTGSYEQYF.

J is TRBJ1-2 and V is TRBV19, with 7 bases fitting TRBD1. The V gene end was trimmed by 7 bases and the J gene end by 4 bases; junction bases not matched to a gene: 6. CDR1 and CDR2 from the germline V gene are LNHDA and SQIVND (reference sequence). This CDR3 has 13 residues. CDR3 region: CASKGQSPYGYTF. The CDR3 DNA reads as TGTGCCAGTAAGGGACAGTCTCCCTATGGCTACACCTTC.

V and J are TRBV10-3 and TRBJ2-7; 9 bases fit TRBD2. Germline trimming cut 7 bases from V and 2 bases from J; bases unmatched to any gene: 6. CDR1 is ENHRY and CDR2 is SYGVKD in the germline V gene. The CDR3 loop spans 14 amino acids. The CDR3 region is CAITPSGKTYEQYF. The CDR3 nucleotides read TGTGCCATCACGCCTAGCGGGAAGACCTACGAGCAGTACTTC.

The chain recombines TRBV5-4 with TRBJ2-1, with 8 bases that match TRBD2. Germline V gene data show CDR1 as SGHNT and CDR2 as YYREEE (reference sequence). The CDR3 length is 16 residues. V lost 0 bases, J lost 5 bases, and 7 bases stayed unmatched. The CDR3 region has the DNA TGTGCCAGCAGCTTGGCACCCAGCGGGAGTGACAATGAGCAGTTCTTC. The encoded protein is CASSLAPSGSDNEQFF. Supplemented by reference TRBV5-4 and TRBJ2-1, the full variable domain reads ETGVTQSPTHLIKTRGQQVTLRCSSQSGHNTVSWYQQALGQGPQFIFQYYREEENGRGNFPPRFSGLQFPNYSSELNVNALELDDSALYLCASSLAPSGSDNEQFFGPGTRLTVL.